This TCR beta chain was observed in a study of Ad26.COV2.S vaccination and SARS-CoV-2 variants. Across the study: The COV1001 Ad26.COV2.S trial arm included the donor.

TCRdb keeps only in-frame clones here, not all; method: immunoSEQ multiplex PCR. Here the sample spans fewer than 400,000 clones, 85% to 90% being singletons. The sample's treatment: 15 to 20 received Ad26.COV2.S at low or high dose, single or two shots; 5 received placebo; per-sample allocation not given. Sampling happened 63 days after the first vaccine or placebo injection. CDR1 is MNHNS, CDR2 SASEGT, per germline. The CDR3 sequence is 17 residues long. V shed 4 bases and J shed 6 bases, with 19 bases lying between them. Study-wide results and limits: There was a possibility that the TCR breadth and depth analyses underestimated total T cell responses.

About this clone itself: No antigen is known for it.

The receptor was derived from a person between 18 and 60 years old who received the Ad26.COV2.S COVID-19 vaccine or a placebo. This chain uses TRBV6-1 with TRBJ1-6; perhaps TRBD1 as D (6 bases). The sequenced sample was peripheral blood, obtained in a trial of Ad26.COV2.S vaccine versus placebo. For the CDR3, the DNA is TGTGCCAGCAGTGCCACAATACAGGGAAGTCTTAATTCACCCCTCCACTTT. Translated: CASSATIQGSLNSPLHF.